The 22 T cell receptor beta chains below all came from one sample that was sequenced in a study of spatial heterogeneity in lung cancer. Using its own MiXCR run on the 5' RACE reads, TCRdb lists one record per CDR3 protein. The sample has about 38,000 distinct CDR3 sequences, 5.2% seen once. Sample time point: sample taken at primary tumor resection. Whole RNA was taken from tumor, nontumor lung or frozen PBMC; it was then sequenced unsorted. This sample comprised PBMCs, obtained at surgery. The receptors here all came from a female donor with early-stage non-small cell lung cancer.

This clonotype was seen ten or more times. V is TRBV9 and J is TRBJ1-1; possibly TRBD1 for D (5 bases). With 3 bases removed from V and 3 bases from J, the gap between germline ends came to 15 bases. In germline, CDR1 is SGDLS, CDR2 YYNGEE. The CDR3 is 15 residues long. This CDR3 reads CASSDAGGTHTEAFF. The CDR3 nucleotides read TGTGCCAGCAGCGACGCAGGAGGGACGCACACTGAAGCTTTCTTT.

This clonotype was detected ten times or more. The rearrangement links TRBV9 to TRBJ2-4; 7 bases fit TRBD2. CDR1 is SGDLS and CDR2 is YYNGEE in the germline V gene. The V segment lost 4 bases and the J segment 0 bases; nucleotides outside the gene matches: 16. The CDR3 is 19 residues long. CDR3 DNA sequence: TGTGCCAGCAGCCCACGCATGGGAAGCGGGGTTATAGCCAAAAACATTCAGTACTTC. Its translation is CASSPRMGSGVIAKNIQYF.

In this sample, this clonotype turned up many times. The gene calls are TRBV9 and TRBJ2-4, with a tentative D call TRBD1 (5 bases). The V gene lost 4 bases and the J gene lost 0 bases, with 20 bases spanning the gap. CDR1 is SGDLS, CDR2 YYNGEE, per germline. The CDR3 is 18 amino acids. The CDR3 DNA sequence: TGTGCCAGCAGCCCCGTTCTGCCGCAGGGCCTAGCCAAAAACATTCAGTACTTC. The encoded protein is CASSPVLPQGLAKNIQYF.

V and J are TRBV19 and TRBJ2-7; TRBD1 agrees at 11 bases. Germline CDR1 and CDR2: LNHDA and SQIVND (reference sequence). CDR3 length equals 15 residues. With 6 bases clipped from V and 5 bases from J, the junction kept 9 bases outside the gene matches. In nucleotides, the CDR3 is TGTGCCAGTAGATTCGCGGGACAGGGGGACCACGAGCAGTACTTC. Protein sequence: CASRFAGQGDHEQYF.

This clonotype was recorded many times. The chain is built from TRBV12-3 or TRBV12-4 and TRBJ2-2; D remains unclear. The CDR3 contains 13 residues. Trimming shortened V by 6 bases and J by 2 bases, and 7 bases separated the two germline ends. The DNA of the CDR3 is TGTGCCAGCAGGGATTCAAACACCGGGGAGCTGTTTTTT. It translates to CASRDSNTGELFF.

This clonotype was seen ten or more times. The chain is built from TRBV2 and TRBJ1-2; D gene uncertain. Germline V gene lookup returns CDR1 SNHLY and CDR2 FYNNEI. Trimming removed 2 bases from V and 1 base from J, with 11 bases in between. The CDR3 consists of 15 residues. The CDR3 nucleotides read TGTGCCAGCAGTGAACCAACGGACTTTAACTATGGCTACACCTTC. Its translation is CASSEPTDFNYGYTF.

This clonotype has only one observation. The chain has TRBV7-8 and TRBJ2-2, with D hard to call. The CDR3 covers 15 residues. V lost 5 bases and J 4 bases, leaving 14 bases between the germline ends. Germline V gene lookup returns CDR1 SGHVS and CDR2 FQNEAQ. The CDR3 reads CASSPQTVTTGELFF. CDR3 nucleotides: TGTGCCAGCAGCCCACAAACAGTTACCACCGGGGAGCTGTTTTTT.

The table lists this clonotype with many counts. The CDR3 is CASSQKSGGNQPQHF. CDR3 coding DNA: TGCGCCAGCAGCCAAAAGAGCGGGGGAAATCAGCCCCAGCATTTT. The V gene is TRBV4-1, the J gene TRBJ1-5; TRBD1 is a possible D gene (5 bases). This CDR3 is built from 15 residues. V gave up 2 bases and J gave up 4 bases, with 12 bases separating them. The germline V gene has CDR1 MGHRA and CDR2 YSYEKL.

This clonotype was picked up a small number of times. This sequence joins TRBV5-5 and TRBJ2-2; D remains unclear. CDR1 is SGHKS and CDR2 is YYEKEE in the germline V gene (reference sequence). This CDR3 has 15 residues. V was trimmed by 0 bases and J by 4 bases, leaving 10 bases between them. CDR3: CASSLAKRSTGELFF. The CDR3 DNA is TGTGCCAGCAGCTTGGCCAAACGATCCACCGGGGAGCTGTTTTTT.

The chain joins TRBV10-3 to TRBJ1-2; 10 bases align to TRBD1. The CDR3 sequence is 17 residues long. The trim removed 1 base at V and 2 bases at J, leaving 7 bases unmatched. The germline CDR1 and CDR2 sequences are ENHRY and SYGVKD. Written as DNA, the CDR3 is TGTGCCATCAGTGAGTGGGACAGGGGAAGGAAAAACTATGGCTACACCTTC. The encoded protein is CAISEWDRGRKNYGYTF.

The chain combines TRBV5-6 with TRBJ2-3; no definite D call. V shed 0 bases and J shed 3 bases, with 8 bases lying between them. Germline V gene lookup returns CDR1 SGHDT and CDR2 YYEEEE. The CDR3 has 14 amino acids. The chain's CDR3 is CASSLGGRTDTQYF. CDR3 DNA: TGTGCCAGCAGCTTGGGAGGAAGGACAGATACGCAGTATTTT.

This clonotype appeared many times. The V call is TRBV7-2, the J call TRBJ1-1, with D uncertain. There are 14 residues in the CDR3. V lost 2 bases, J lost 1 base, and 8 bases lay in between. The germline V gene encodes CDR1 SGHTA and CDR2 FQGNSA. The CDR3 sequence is CASSLYDSNTEAFF. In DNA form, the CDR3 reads TGTGCCAGCAGCTTATACGACTCGAACACTGAAGCTTTCTTT. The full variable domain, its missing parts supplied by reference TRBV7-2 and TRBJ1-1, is GAGVSQSPSNKVTEKGKDVELRCDPISGHTALYWYRQSLGQGLEFLIYFQGNSAPDKSGLPSDRFSAERTGGSVSTLTIQRTQQEDSAVYLCASSLYDSNTEAFFGQGTRLTVV.

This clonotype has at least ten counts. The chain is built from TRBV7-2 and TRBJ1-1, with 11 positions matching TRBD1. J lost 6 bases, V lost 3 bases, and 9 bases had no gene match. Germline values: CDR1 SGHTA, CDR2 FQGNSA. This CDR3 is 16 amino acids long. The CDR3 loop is CASSLDRGLRSPEAFF. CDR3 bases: TGTGCCAGCAGCTTGGACAGGGGGCTCAGATCGCCTGAAGCTTTCTTT.

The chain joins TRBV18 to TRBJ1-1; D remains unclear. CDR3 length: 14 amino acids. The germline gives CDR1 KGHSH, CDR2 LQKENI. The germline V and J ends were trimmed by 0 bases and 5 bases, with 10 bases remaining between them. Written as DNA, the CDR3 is TGTGCCAGCTCACCACCAGCTAGTGGAACTGAAGCTTTCTTT. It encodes CASSPPASGTEAFF.

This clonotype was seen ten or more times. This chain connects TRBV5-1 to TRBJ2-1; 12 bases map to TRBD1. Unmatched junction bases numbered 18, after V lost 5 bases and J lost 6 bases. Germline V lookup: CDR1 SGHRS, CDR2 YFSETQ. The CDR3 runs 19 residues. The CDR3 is CASRAGTGGLSPKSNEQFF. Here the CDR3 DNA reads TGCGCCAGCAGAGCCGGGACAGGGGGCCTCTCCCCCAAGTCCAATGAGCAGTTCTTC.

The CDR3 sequence is CASSYGGDDTQYF. The CDR3 nucleotides are TGTGCCAGCAGTTACGGGGGGGACGATACGCAGTATTTT. This chain links TRBV6-5 with TRBJ2-3; TRBD2 matches at 7 bases. Unmatched junction bases numbered 2, after V lost 2 bases and J lost 6 bases. There are 13 residues in the CDR3. The germline gives CDR1 MNHEY, CDR2 SVGAGI.

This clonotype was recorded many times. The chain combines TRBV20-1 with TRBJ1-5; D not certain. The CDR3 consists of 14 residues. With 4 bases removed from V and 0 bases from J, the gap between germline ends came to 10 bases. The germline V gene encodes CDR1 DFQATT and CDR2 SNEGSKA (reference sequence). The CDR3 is CSAKRGGSNQPQHF. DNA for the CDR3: TGCAGTGCTAAACGGGGTGGTAGCAATCAGCCCCAGCATTTT.

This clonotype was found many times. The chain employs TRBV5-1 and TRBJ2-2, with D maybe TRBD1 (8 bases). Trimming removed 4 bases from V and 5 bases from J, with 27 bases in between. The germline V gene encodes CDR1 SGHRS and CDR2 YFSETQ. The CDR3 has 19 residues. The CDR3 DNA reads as TGCGCCAGCAGCATACGAGCGACAGGGGAGGGTTCCTGGACCGGGGAGCTGTTTTTT. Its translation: CASSIRATGEGSWTGELFF. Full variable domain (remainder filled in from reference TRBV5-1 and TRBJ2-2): KAGVTQTPRYLIKTRGQQVTLSCSPISGHRSVSWYQQTPGQGLQFLFEYFSETQRNKGNFPGRFSGRQFSNSRSEMNVSTLELGDSALYLCASSIRATGEGSWTGELFFGEGSRLTVL.

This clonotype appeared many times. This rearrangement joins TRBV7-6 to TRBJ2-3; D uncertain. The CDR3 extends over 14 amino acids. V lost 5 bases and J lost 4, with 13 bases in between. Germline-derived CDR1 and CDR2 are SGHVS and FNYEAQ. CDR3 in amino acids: CASSPATPPDTQYF. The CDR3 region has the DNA TGTGCCAGCAGCCCAGCCACCCCTCCAGATACGCAGTATTTT.

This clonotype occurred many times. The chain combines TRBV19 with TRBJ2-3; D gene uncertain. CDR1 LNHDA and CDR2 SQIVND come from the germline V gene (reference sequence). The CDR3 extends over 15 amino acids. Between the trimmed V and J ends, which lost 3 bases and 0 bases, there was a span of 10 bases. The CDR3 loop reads CASSILEDSTDTQYF. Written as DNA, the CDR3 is TGTGCCAGTAGTATTCTAGAGGATAGCACAGATACGCAGTATTTT.

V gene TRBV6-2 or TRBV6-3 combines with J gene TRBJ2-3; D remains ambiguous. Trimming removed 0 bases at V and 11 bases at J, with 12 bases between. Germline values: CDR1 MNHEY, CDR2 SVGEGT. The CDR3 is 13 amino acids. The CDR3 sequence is CASSYSSRIGQYF. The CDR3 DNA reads TGTGCCAGCAGTTACTCGAGCCGAATAGGGCAGTATTTT.

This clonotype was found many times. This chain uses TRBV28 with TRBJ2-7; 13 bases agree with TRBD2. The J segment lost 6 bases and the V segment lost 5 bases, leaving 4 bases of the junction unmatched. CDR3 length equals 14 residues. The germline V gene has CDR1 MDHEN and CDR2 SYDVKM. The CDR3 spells CASSGLAGVGEQYF. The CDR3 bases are TGTGCCAGCAGTGGACTAGCGGGGGTCGGCGAGCAGTACTTC.